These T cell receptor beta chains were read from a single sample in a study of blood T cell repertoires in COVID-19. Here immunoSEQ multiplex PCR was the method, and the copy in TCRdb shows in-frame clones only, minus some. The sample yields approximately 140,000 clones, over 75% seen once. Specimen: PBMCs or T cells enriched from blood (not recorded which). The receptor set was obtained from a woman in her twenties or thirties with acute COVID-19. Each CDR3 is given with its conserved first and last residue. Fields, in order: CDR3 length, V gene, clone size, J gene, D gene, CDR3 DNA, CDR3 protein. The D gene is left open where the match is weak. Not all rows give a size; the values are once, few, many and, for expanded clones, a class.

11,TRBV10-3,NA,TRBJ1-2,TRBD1,TGTGCCACGGGACAGGGGAGCGGCTACACCTTC,CATGQGSGYTF
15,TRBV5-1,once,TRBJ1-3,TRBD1,TGCGCCAGCAGCCCCGGACAGGGGTCCGGAAACACCATATATTTT,CASSPGQGSGNTIYF
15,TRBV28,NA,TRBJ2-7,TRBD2,TGTGCCAGCAGCGCCGGGACTAGCGGGAGTTACGAGCAGTACTTC,CASSAGTSGSYEQYF
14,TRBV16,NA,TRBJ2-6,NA,TGTGCCAGCGGACTTCAATCTGGGGCCAACGTCCTGACTTTC,CASGLQSGANVLTF
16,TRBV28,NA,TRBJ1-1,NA,TGTGCCAGCACAGCCTCTTCCGGGGAGGTGAACACTGAAGCTTTCTTT,CASTASSGEVNTEAFF
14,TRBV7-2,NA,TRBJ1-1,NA,TGTGCCAGCAGCTTAGAGCCAGGCTACACTGAAGCTTTCTTT,CASSLEPGYTEAFF
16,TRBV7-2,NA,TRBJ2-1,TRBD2,TGTGCCAGCAGCTTAGCCTCCCAGCGGGAGAGGAATGAGCAGTTCTTC,CASSLASQRERNEQFF
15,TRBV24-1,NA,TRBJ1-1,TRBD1,TGTGCCACCAGTGATCCTACAGGGGGGAACACTGAAGCTTTCTTT,CATSDPTGGNTEAFF
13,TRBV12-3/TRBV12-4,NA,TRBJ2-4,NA,TGTGCCAGCAGTTTAGTCCAGGGGGGCATTCAGTACTTC,CASSLVQGGIQYF
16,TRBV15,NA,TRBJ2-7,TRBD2,TGTGCCACCAGCAGGGAACAGGGACTAGTGGAGTACGAGCAGTACTTC,CATSREQGLVEYEQYF
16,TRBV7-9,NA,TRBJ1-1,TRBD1,TGTGCCAGCAGCTTGGACAACAGGGGTCCGAACACTGAAGCTTTCTTT,CASSLDNRGPNTEAFF
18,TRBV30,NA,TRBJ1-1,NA,TGTGCCTGGAGTGAGAAAGAACAGGGATTAATTTTGGACACTGAAGCTTTCTTT,CAWSEKEQGLILDTEAFF
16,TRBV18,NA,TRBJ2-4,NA,TGTGCCAGCTCACCACCGTCGACTCTAGCCAAAAACATTCAGTACTTC,CASSPPSTLAKNIQYF
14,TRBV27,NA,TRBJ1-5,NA,TGTGCCAGCAGTCCTACAGGGTCCAGGCAGCCCCAGCATTTT,CASSPTGSRQPQHF
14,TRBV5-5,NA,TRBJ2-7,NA,TGTGCCAGCAGCTTCAATCCCCAGGGGTACGAGCAGTACTTC,CASSFNPQGYEQYF
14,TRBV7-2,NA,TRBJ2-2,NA,TGTGCCAGCAGCTTAGCCTTTAACACCGGGGAGCTGTTTTTT,CASSLAFNTGELFF
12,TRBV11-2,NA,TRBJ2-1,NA,TGTGCCAGCAGCACACAGGGTGGTGAGCAGTTCTTC,CASSTQGGEQFF
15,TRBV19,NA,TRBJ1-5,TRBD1,TGTGCCAGTAGTATCTGGGGACAGGGGGGTCAGCCCCAGCATTTT,CASSIWGQGGQPQHF
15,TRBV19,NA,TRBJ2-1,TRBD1,TGTGCCAGTAGTATCCGGGACAGGCTCTTTAATGAGCAGTTCTTC,CASSIRDRLFNEQFF
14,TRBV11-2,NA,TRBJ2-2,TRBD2,TGTGCCAGCAGCCCTGGGGGGGTCGCCGGGGAGCTGTTTTTT,CASSPGGVAGELFF
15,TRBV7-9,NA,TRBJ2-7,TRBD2,TGTGCCAGCAGCCTGACTAGCGGGAGGGCCTACGAGCAGTACTTC,CASSLTSGRAYEQYF